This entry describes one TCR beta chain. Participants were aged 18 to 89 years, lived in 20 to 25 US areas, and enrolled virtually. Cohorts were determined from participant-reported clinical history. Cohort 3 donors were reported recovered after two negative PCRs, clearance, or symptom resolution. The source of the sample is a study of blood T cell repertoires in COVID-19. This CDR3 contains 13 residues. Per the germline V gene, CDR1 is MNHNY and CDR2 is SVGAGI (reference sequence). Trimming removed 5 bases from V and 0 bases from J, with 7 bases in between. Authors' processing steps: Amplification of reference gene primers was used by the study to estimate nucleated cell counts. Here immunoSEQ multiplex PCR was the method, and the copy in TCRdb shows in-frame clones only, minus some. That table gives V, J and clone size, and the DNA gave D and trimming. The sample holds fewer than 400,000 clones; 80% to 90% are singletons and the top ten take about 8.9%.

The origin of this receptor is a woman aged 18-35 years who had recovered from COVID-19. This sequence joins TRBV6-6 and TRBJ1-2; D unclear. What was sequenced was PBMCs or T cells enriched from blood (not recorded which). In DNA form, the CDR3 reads TGTGCCAGCAGTACCGGTTCTAACTATGGCTACACCTTC. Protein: CASSTGSNYGYTF.